This paragraph reports one TCR beta chain. The method was immunoSEQ multiplex PCR; TCRdb's version includes in-frame clones alone and lacks a portion of them. The table includes approximately 56,000 clones, 81% detected once. The sample originates from a study of blood T cell repertoires in COVID-19. Sequenced sample: peripheral blood. This TCR derives from a woman of 80 years or more with COVID-19, enrolled during active disease.

The CDR3 here is CAWRGGLSTGELFF. CDR3 DNA sequence: TGTGCCTGGAGGGGGGGACTCTCAACCGGGGAGCTGTTTTTT. The V gene is TRBV30, the J gene TRBJ2-2, with D possibly being TRBD2 (6 bases). V lost 3 bases to trimming and J lost 5 bases, with 13 bases between them. CDR3 size: 14 residues. Germline CDR1 is GTSNPN and CDR2 is SVGIG (reference sequence).